This T cell receptor beta chain emerged from a study of cytomegalovirus exposure and HLA in healthy donors. Whole-study context: The roughly 660 first-cohort repertoires shared a platform with the roughly 110 validation repertoires, as reported in a later analysis. General observations from the study: In vitro checks showed that a few CMV-associated chains really do target CMV antigens.

The protocol was immunoSEQ multiplex PCR, while the TCRdb copy is restricted to in-frame clones and leaves out a portion. The data contain a few hundred thousand clones, about 86% of them singletons. Only a few counts were recorded for this clone. Its cognate antigen is unknown. The CDR3 is made up of 16 amino acids. Germline assignment: CDR1 MNHNS and CDR2 SASEGT. V shed 2 bases and J shed 0 bases, with 11 bases lying between them. V usage is TRBV6-1 and J usage is TRBJ2-1; the D gene is possibly TRBD2 (5 bases). This TCR came from a woman aged 18-30 years in good health and CMV-seronegative. The specimen sequenced was PBMCs. For the CDR3, the DNA is TGTGCCAGCAGTGAATGGGCGGGTGTCTCCTACAATGAGCAGTTCTTC. Encoded protein: CASSEWAGVSYNEQFF.